This TCR beta chain is from a study of cytomegalovirus exposure and HLA in healthy donors. Study overall: An analysis done earlier identified fewer than 140 million unique TCR beta sequences from 200 million or so T cells.

PCR amplification relied on 60 Vbeta primers (plus 13 Jbeta primers). Original analysis: Around 11 million of tens of millions of unique TCR beta chains were shared, per a later count. Libraries were prepared by immunoSEQ multiplex PCR; TCRdb keeps only in-frame clonotypes and omits some of them. V and J calls and clone size follow that table, whereas D and trimming were derived from the DNA. The table includes about 120,000 clones, approximately 72% detected once. Germline CDR1 SQVTM, CDR2 ANQGSEA. The CDR3 totals 12 residues. The V and J ends lost 6 bases and 6 bases respectively, with 12 bases between them. On this clone itself: The antigen is unknown.

Overall study results and limits: Most subjects' HLA-A and HLA-B alleles were reportedly predicted from TCR beta sequences.

Unrecorded immune exposures were likely, despite nominal health at sampling. The TCR was taken from a man younger than 35 in good health and CMV-seronegative. The chain employs TRBV29-1 and TRBJ1-5, with D tentatively TRBD1 (6 bases). Material: PBMCs. CDR3 amino acids: CSVGQWGQPQHF. CDR3 bases: TGCAGCGTCGGACAGTGGGGTCAGCCCCAGCATTTT. The whole variable domain, remainder taken from reference TRBV29-1 and TRBJ1-5, is SAVISQKPSRDICQRGTSLTIQCQVDSQVTMMFWYRQQPGQSLTLIATANQGSEATYESGFVIDKFPISRPNLTFSTLTVSNMSPEDSSIYLCSVGQWGQPQHFGDGTRLSIL.